These 8 T cell receptor beta chains came from one sample sequenced in a study of beta chain features in type 1 diabetes. The investigators reverse transcribed all of the isolated RNA, so they sequenced expressed TCRB transcripts. The protocol was immunoSEQ multiplex PCR, while the TCRdb copy is restricted to in-frame clones and leaves out a portion. The sample has about 360,000 clones, over 9.5% seen once. Sequencing was done on a sample of naive CD4+ T cells from blood. These receptors all come from a man aged 18 to 30 in good health.

There are a few counts of this clone. The V gene is TRBV9, the J gene TRBJ1-5, with a possible D match to TRBD1 (6 bases). The CDR3 runs to 17 residues. Per the germline V gene, CDR1 is SGDLS and CDR2 is YYNGEE. Trimming removed 4 bases at V and 1 base at J, with 18 bases between. CDR3 sequence reads: CASSSKPGHLSNQPQHF. CDR3 in DNA: TGTGCCAGCAGCTCAAAACCGGGACACCTGAGCAATCAGCCCCAGCATTTT.

In its sample, this clone was seen a few times. This chain uses TRBV7-9 with TRBJ2-7; 8 bases fit TRBD1. The CDR3 spans 15 residues. Per the germline V gene, CDR1 is SEHNR and CDR2 is FQNEAQ (reference sequence). The V segment lost 4 bases and the J segment 2 bases; nucleotides outside the gene matches: 7. DNA for the CDR3: TGTGCCAGCAGCTCTTCGGACAGGGTCCCCTACGAGCAGTACTTC. Translated, it gives CASSSSDRVPYEQYF.

This clone was observed a few times. The V and J genes are TRBV15 and TRBJ2-5; TRBD2 is a possible D gene (6 bases). V lost 9 bases and J 3 bases, leaving 14 bases between the germline ends. Germline V CDR1 and CDR2: LNHNV, YYDKDF (reference sequence). CDR3 length: 13 amino acids. Here the CDR3 reads CATAVGGKETQYF. DNA for the CDR3: TGTGCCACTGCAGTTGGCGGGAAAGAGACCCAGTACTTC.

The chain employs TRBV19 and TRBJ2-3, with D perhaps matching TRBD1 (5 bases). Germline V CDR1 and CDR2: LNHDA, SQIVND (reference sequence). The CDR3 runs 16 residues. V dropped 6 bases and J dropped 3 bases, with 19 bases sitting between them. Here the CDR3 DNA reads TGTGCCAGTAGCGCGGTCTGGGCAGGGAAAACAGATACGCAGTATTTT. This encodes CASSAVWAGKTDTQYF.

This clone was recorded a few times. This chain uses TRBV6-5 with TRBJ2-5, with TRBD2 identical over 8 bases. The V gene's germline CDR1 is MNHEY and CDR2 SVGAGI. The V and J ends lost 10 bases and 0 bases, in that order; junction bases with no gene match: 7. The CDR3 contains 14 residues. CDR3 loop: CATSGGSYQETQYF. As DNA, the CDR3 is TGTGCCACCTCGGGGGGGTCGTACCAAGAGACCCAGTACTTC.

The sample holds a few counts of this clone. The chain has TRBV28 and TRBJ2-1; no reliable D call. V was pared by 3 bases and J by 6 bases, with 9 bases between. Germline CDR1 and CDR2: MDHEN and SYDVKM. The CDR3 loop spans 13 amino acids. CDR3 residues: CASSFRRGNEQFF. CDR3 sequence (DNA): TGTGCCAGCAGTTTCCGCCGAGGCAATGAGCAGTTCTTC. Full variable domain (remainder filled in from reference TRBV28 and TRBJ2-1): DVKVTQSSRYLVKRTGEKVFLECVQDMDHENMFWYRQDPGLGLRLIYFSYDVKMKEKGDIPEGYSVSREKKERFSLILESASTNQTSMYLCASSFRRGNEQFFGPGTRLTVL.

This clone was picked up a small number of times. V usage is TRBV7-2 and J usage is TRBJ1-3; a weak D match, TRBD1 (5 bases). This CDR3 comprises 16 residues. The ends were cut back, 2 bases at V and 0 bases at J, with 11 bases in the middle. CDR1 is SGHTA, CDR2 FQGNSA, per germline. CDR3 protein: CASSLRGGASGNTIYF. The CDR3 DNA sequence: TGTGCCAGCAGCTTACGTGGTGGGGCCTCTGGAAACACCATATATTTT.

The rearrangement joins TRBV5-1 to TRBJ2-3, with D possibly TRBD2 on 6 matching bases. CDR3 length: 16 residues. Germline V gives CDR1 SGHRS, CDR2 YFSETQ. V lost 0 bases and J lost 2, with 13 bases in between. The chain's CDR3 is CASSLVPGGATDTQYF. CDR3 nucleotide sequence: TGCGCCAGCAGCTTGGTACCTGGCGGGGCCACAGATACGCAGTATTTT.